This entry concerns a single T cell receptor beta chain. This sample is part of a study of cytomegalovirus exposure and HLA in healthy donors. The PCR employed 60 Vbeta primers together with 13 Jbeta primers. Produced via immunoSEQ multiplex PCR; TCRdb's table is partial and in-frame only. Of some 130,000 clones listed, 80% to 85% were seen once; the top ten hold approximately 8.1%. With 2 bases clipped from V and 5 bases from J, the junction kept 4 bases outside the gene matches. The CDR3 length is 15 residues. Germline CDR1 is MNHNS and CDR2 is SASEGT. The TCR sequence derives from a woman between 50 and 59 years old in good health and CMV-seropositive. This chain uses TRBV6-1 with TRBJ2-1; 9 bases are shared with TRBD1. Sequences were obtained from PBMCs. The CDR3 DNA reads TGTGCCAGCAGTGAATGGGGACAGGGTGACAATGAGCAGTTCTTC. It specifies CASSEWGQGDNEQFF.